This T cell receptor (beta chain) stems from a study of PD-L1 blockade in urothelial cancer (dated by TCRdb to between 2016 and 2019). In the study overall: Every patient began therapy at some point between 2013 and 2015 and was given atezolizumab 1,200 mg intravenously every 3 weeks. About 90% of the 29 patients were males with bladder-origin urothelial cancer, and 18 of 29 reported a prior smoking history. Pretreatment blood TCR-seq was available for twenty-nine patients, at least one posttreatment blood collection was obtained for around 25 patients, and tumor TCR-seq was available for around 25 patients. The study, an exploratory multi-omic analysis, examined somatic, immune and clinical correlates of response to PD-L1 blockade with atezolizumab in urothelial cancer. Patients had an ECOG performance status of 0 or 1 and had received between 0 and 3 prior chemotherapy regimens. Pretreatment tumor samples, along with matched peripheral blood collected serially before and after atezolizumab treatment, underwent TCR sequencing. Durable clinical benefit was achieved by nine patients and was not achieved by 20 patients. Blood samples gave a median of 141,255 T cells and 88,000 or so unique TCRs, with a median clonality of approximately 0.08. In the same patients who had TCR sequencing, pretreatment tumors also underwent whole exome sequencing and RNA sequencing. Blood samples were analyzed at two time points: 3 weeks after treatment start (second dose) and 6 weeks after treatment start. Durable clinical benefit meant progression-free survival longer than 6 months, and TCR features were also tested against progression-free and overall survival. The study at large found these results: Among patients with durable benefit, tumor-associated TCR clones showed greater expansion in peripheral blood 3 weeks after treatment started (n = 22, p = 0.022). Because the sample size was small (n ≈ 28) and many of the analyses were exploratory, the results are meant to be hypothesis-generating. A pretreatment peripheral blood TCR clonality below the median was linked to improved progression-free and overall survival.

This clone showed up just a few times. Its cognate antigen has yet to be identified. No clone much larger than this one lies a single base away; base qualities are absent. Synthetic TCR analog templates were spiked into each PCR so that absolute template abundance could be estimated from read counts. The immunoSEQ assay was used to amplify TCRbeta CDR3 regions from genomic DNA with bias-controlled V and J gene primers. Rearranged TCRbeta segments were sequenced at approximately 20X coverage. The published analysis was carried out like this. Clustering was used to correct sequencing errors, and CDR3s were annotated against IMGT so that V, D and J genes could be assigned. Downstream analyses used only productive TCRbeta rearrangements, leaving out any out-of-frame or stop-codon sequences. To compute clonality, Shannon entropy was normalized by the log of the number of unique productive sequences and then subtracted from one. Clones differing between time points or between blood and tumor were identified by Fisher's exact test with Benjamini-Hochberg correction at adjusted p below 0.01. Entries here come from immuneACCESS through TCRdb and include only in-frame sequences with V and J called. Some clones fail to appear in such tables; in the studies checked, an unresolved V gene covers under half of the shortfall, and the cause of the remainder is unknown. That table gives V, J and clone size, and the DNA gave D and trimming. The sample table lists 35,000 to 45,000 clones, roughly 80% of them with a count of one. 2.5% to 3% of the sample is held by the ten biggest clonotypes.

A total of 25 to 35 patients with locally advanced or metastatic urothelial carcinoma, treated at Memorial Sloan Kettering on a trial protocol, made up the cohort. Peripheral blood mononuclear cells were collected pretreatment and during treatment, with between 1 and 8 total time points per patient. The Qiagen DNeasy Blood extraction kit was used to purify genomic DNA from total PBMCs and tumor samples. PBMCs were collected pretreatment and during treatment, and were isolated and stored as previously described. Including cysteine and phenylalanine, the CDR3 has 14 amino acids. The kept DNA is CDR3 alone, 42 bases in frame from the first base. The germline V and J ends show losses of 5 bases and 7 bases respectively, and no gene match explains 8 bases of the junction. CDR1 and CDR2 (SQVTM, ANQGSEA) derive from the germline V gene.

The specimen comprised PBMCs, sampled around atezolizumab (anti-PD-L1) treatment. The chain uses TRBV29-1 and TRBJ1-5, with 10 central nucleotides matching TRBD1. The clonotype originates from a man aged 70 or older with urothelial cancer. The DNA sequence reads TGCAGCGTTACCGGGACAGGGGATAGCCAGCCCCAGCATTTT. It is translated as CSVTGTGDSQPQHF.